The clone carrying this T cell receptor (beta chain) has a count of ten or more. Its antigen is undetermined. Sampling of bone marrow took place during active disease in every patient. This record belongs to a study of read filtering for tumor transcriptome and immune sequencing. Study-level information: DNase treatment preceded whole-transcriptome library preparation.

Findings and caveats of the study: The CD138-negative fraction was mixed bone marrow immune cells, not pure T cells. Approximately 87% of IR-seq clonotypes had a single read, yet these held roughly 3.8% of reads.

This CDR3 comprises 14 residues. The junction had 4 bases not matched to a gene; V was cut back by 5 bases and J by 3 bases. This library used 300 to 500 ng RNA and molecular barcoded adaptors spanning alpha/delta and beta/gamma chains. TCRdb fed the reads into MiXCR, producing one record per CDR3 protein. The repertoire holds 120,000 or so distinct CDR3 sequences, 10% to 15% seen once, with roughly 11% in the top ten. The rearrangement uses TRBV12-3 or TRBV12-4 and TRBJ2-7, with 10 bases identical to TRBD2. Input material: a population of CD138-negative cells sorted from bone marrow. This receptor was identified in a donor at least 40 years old with multiple myeloma. CDR3 sequence reads: CASSGTSVVYEQYF. Here the CDR3 DNA reads TGTGCCAGCAGTGGGACTAGCGTAGTCTACGAGCAGTACTTC.